The rows below give T cell receptor beta chains drawn from one sample of a study of blood T cell repertoires in COVID-19. Here immunoSEQ multiplex PCR was the method, and the copy in TCRdb shows in-frame clones only, minus some. The sample contains about 190,000 clones, under 85% of which appear only once. The source material was peripheral blood. These receptors were taken from a man aged 55 to 70 with active or convalescent COVID-19. The CDR3 runs from the conserved cysteine through the conserved F or W. D genes are given only for firm matches. Size tells how often a clone was seen (once, few, many) or the class of an expanded clone, and some rows leave it out.

D	J	size	V	CDR3	DNA
TRBD2	TRBJ2-4	NA	TRBV11-3	CASSLDPFGRVGPAKNIQYF	TGTGCCAGCAGCTTAGACCCTTTCGGGAGGGTCGGTCCCGCCAAAAACATTCAGTACTTC
TRBD2	TRBJ2-1	NA	TRBV28	CASSSGLAGVRKFF	TGTGCCAGCAGTTCCGGACTAGCGGGAGTGAGGAAGTTCTTC
TRBD1	TRBJ2-7	NA	TRBV29-1	CSAIRDSSYEQYF	TGCAGCGCGATCCGGGACAGTAGCTACGAGCAGTACTTC
NA	TRBJ2-7	once	TRBV13	CASSQGIYEQYF	TGTGCCAGCAGCCAGGGGATTTACGAGCAGTACTTC
TRBD1	TRBJ1-1	few	TRBV5-4	CASMQGRDSTEAFF	TGTGCCAGCATGCAAGGTAGGGACAGCACTGAAGCTTTCTTT
NA	TRBJ1-2	NA	TRBV6-6	CASSIQGNYGYTF	TGTGCCAGCAGCATCCAGGGAAACTATGGCTACACCTTC
TRBD1	TRBJ1-3	NA	TRBV24-1	CATSTGGGNTIYF	TGTGCCACCAGTACAGGGGGTGGAAACACCATATATTTT
TRBD2	TRBJ2-1	NA	TRBV3-1/TRBV3-2	CASSQVGEILVGRETKNEQFF	TGTGCCAGCAGCCAAGTCGGGGAAATACTAGTCGGGCGGGAGACGAAGAATGAGCAGTTCTTC
TRBD2	TRBJ2-3	once	TRBV27	CASSGTSATGTQYF	TGTGCCAGCTCTGGGACTAGCGCGACGGGGACGCAGTATTTT
TRBD1	TRBJ2-3	NA	TRBV5-1	CASSVQGASTDTQYF	TGCGCCAGCAGCGTACAGGGGGCCAGCACAGATACGCAGTATTTT
TRBD1	TRBJ2-2	NA	TRBV18	CASSHKSRDRDGTGELFF	TGTGCCAGCTCACATAAGTCCCGGGACAGGGATGGGACCGGGGAGCTGTTTTTT
NA	TRBJ2-7	NA	TRBV7-2	CASSGGTAWQYF	TGTGCCAGCAGCGGAGGCACAGCTTGGCAGTACTTC
TRBD2	TRBJ2-3	NA	TRBV7-2	CASSIQGLATDTQYF	TGTGCCAGCAGCATCCAGGGACTAGCAACAGATACGCAGTATTTT
TRBD1	TRBJ1-1	NA	TRBV27	CASRLQGARGTEAFF	TGTGCCAGCAGGCTCCAGGGGGCGCGGGGAACTGAAGCTTTCTTT
NA	TRBJ2-3	NA	TRBV5-8	CASSKGLSTDTQYF	TGTGCCAGCAGCAAAGGACTTAGCACAGATACGCAGTATTTT
TRBD1	TRBJ2-5	once	TRBV12-5	CASGLGQGIETQYF	TGTGCTAGTGGTTTAGGACAGGGGATAGAGACCCAGTACTTC
NA	TRBJ2-7	NA	TRBV19	CASSQGGYEQYF	TGTGCCAGTTCTCAGGGAGGATACGAGCAGTACTTC
NA	TRBJ2-3	NA	TRBV7-3	CASSLRASPDTQYF	TGTGCCAGCAGCTTAAGGGCCAGCCCAGATACGCAGTATTTT
TRBD2	TRBJ2-7	NA	TRBV3-1/TRBV3-2	CASTLSGRDYEQYF	TGTGCCAGCACCCTTAGCGGGAGGGACTACGAGCAGTACTTC